These 14 T cell receptor beta chains were all obtained from the same sample, sequenced in a study of PD-1 blockade in mismatch repair-deficient tumors. Sequencing used immunoSEQ multiplex PCR; TCRdb keeps in-frame clones, though not all of them. Among thousands of clones listed, 60% to 85% were seen once. Regarding time point: archival surgical resection tumor tissue. The material sequenced was primary tumor tissue, taken from a patient treated with pembrolizumab. The source of these receptors is an adult with mismatch repair-deficient cancer.

CDR3 sequence (DNA): TGTGCCAGCAGCGTAGTCGGTACCGTGAACACTGAAGCTTTCTTT. This gives the protein CASSVVGTVNTEAFF. V is TRBV9 and J is TRBJ1-1; D is undetermined. Germline lookup yields CDR1 SGDLS and CDR2 YYNGEE. Trimming pared 0 bases from V and 0 bases from J, leaving 9 bases between. CDR3 length: 15 amino acids.

V is TRBV7-9 and J is TRBJ2-5, with 8 bases matching TRBD2. The CDR3 runs 17 residues. The J segment lost 3 bases and the V segment lost 5 bases, leaving 14 bases of the junction unmatched. CDR1 SEHNR and CDR2 FQNEAQ come from the germline V gene (reference sequence). CDR3 in amino acids: CASSPGGSSGSKETQYF. The CDR3 DNA reads as TGTGCCAGCAGCCCTGGTGGGTCTAGCGGGTCAAAAGAGACCCAGTACTTC.

This clone was counted between two and nine times. The rearrangement links TRBV5-1 to TRBJ1-3; the D is unclear. Trimming took off 5 bases at V and 4 bases at J, with 13 bases between the two ends. The CDR3 extends over 14 amino acids. Germline V gives CDR1 SGHRS, CDR2 YFSETQ. CDR3 sequence reads: CASSPLEEGNTIYF. The CDR3 DNA sequence: TGCGCCAGCAGTCCGCTCGAGGAAGGAAACACCATATATTTT.

This clone was picked up a small number of times. J is TRBJ1-5 and V is TRBV30; a possible D gene is TRBD1 (6 bases). The ends were cut back, 1 base at V and 3 bases at J, with 10 bases in the middle. The CDR3 runs to 14 residues. Germline values: CDR1 GTSNPN, CDR2 SVGIG (reference sequence). For the CDR3, the DNA is TGTGCCTGGAGTGGCCAGGGGCCCAATCAGCCCCAGCATTTT. It codes for CAWSGQGPNQPQHF.

The chain is built from TRBV11-3 and TRBJ1-2, with D tentatively TRBD1 (5 bases). Trimming took 0 bases from V and 6 from J, leaving 11 bases between them. This CDR3 comprises 14 residues. Germline V gene lookup returns CDR1 SGHNT and CDR2 YENEEA. The CDR3 reads CASSLEGQGHGYTF. The CDR3 DNA reads as TGTGCCAGCAGCTTAGAGGGGCAGGGCCATGGCTACACCTTC.

This clone is large (0.1 to 1%) in the sample. The rearrangement links TRBV4-2 to TRBJ2-3, with 8 bases identical to TRBD1. Germline CDR1 LGHNA, CDR2 YNFKEQ. The CDR3 spans 17 residues. The junction had 12 bases not matched to a gene; V was cut back by 0 bases and J by 7 bases. The DNA of the CDR3 is TGTGCCAGCAGCCAAGAGTTGGCGGCCACAGGGGGACATACGCAGTATTTT. Translating gives CASSQELAATGGHTQYF.

This clone came up a few times. The chain is built from TRBV7-9 and TRBJ1-1; 7 nucleotides agree with TRBD1. The CDR3 has 13 residues. CDR1 is SEHNR and CDR2 is FQNEAQ in the germline V gene (reference sequence). V lost 7 bases to trimming and J lost 4 bases; unmatched junction nucleotides: 6. CDR3 amino acids: CASTHSGGTEAFF. In DNA, the CDR3 is TGTGCCAGCACGCACTCAGGGGGCACTGAAGCTTTCTTT.

The chain has TRBV27 and TRBJ1-1; possible D gene TRBD1, 5 bases. The CDR3 is 13 residues long. Trimming took 2 bases from V and 7 from J, leaving 11 bases between them. The germline V gene encodes CDR1 MNHEY and CDR2 SMNVEV (reference sequence). DNA for the CDR3: TGTGCCAGCAGTTTACGGCGGGGGTTTGAAGCTTTCTTT. It encodes CASSLRRGFEAFF.

This chain's CDR3 is CASSLGQFKEAFF. CDR3 DNA sequence: TGCGCCAGCAGCTTGGGACAGTTTAAGGAAGCTTTCTTT. J is TRBJ1-1 and V is TRBV5-1; a weak D match, TRBD1 (5 bases). V was clipped by 0 bases and J by 8 bases, with 11 bases between them. Germline V gives CDR1 SGHRS, CDR2 YFSETQ. This CDR3 has 13 residues.

V usage is TRBV25-1 and J usage is TRBJ2-7; tentative D call: TRBD1 (6 bases). This CDR3 spans 14 amino acids. Deletions cut 4 bases from V and 1 base from J, with 11 bases between. Per the germline V gene, CDR1 is MGHDK and CDR2 is SYGVNS. Here the CDR3 DNA reads TGTGCCAGCAGTGCGGACAGTATTTCCTACGAGCAGTACTTC. Translation: CASSADSISYEQYF.

This clone came up a few times. J is TRBJ2-4 and V is TRBV9; 10 bases agree with TRBD1. The J segment lost 4 bases and the V segment lost 4 bases, leaving 5 bases of the junction unmatched. CDR3 length: 15 residues. CDR1 is SGDLS, CDR2 YYNGEE, per germline. In DNA form, the CDR3 reads TGTGCCAGCAGCCCAGGACAGGGGGGGAAAAACATTCAGTACTTC. Protein sequence: CASSPGQGGKNIQYF.

The chain recombines TRBV11-2 with TRBJ1-4, with TRBD1 matching over 9 bases. V was clipped by 3 bases and J by 11 bases; unmatched bases: 10. CDR3 size: 15 residues. Germline V lookup: CDR1 SGHAT, CDR2 FQNNGV. The CDR3 DNA follows: TGTGCCAGCAGCTTGGGACTACAGGGGGCGCTTAAACTGTTTTTT. This codes for CASSLGLQGALKLFF.

The V gene is TRBV4-1, the J gene TRBJ2-3; 9 bases match TRBD1. The V segment lost 2 bases and the J segment 1 base; nucleotides outside the gene matches: 4. CDR1 is MGHRA and CDR2 is YSYEKL in the germline V gene. The CDR3 extends over 16 amino acids. CDR3 nucleotide sequence: TGCGCCAGCAGCCAACACAGGGGGCTTGGCACAGATACGCAGTATTTT. Translated, it gives CASSQHRGLGTDTQYF.

In this sample, this clone turned up once. The V call is TRBV7-9, the J call TRBJ1-1; D perhaps matches TRBD1 (6 bases). The CDR3 extends over 15 amino acids. The germline CDR1 and CDR2 sequences are SEHNR and FQNEAQ (reference sequence). Trimming shortened V by 7 bases and J by 1 base, and 16 bases separated the two germline ends. The CDR3 region has the DNA TGTGCCAGCACAAGGGGGGGGAATTCGAACACTGAAGCTTTCTTT. As protein: CASTRGGNSNTEAFF.